This T cell receptor beta chain originates from a study of blood T cell repertoires in COVID-19. As for the study in general: T cells, B-cell-depleted T cells, or PBMCs supplied cDNA or gDNA.

This CDR3 comprises 16 residues. Germline V CDR1 and CDR2: MDHEN, SYDVKM. The J segment lost 2 bases and the V segment lost 2 bases, leaving 2 bases of the junction unmatched. Assay: immunoSEQ multiplex PCR; the TCRdb copy retains only in-frame clones and omits some. The sample includes almost 350,000 clones, 88% seen only once; the top ten take just over 1%. Exposed enrollees encountered a COVID-19 case at some point within 2 weeks before study entry. This sequence originates from a woman younger than 45 who had been exposed to COVID-19. The rearrangement links TRBV28 to TRBJ2-6; 8 bases agree with TRBD2. Sequencing was performed on PBMCs or T cells enriched from blood (not recorded which). CDR3: CASSLREGTGANVLTF. CDR3 in DNA: TGTGCCAGCAGTTTACGGGAGGGTACTGGGGCCAACGTCCTGACTTTC. The complete variable domain, with remaining parts taken from reference TRBV28 and TRBJ2-6, reads DVKVTQSSRYLVKRTGEKVFLECVQDMDHENMFWYRQDPGLGLRLIYFSYDVKMKEKGDIPEGYSVSREKKERFSLILESASTNQTSMYLCASSLREGTGANVLTFGAGSRLTVL.